The present TCR beta chain was sequenced within a study of blood T cell repertoires in COVID-19. The CDR3 length is 13 residues. CDR1 and CDR2 (germline): SGHRS, YFSETQ. Between the trimmed V and J ends, which lost 8 bases and 1 base, there was a span of 12 bases. Exposed participants encountered a COVID-19 case during the 2 weeks preceding study entry. In the source study's methods: Cell counts per sample came from amplifying reference gene primers. Assay: immunoSEQ multiplex PCR; the TCRdb copy retains only in-frame clones and omits some. V and J calls and clone size are as listed in that table; D and trimming were resolved from the DNA. The sample has a few hundred thousand clones, roughly 81% seen once.

V usage is TRBV5-1 and J usage is TRBJ1-1; the D is unclear. The material sequenced was PBMCs or T cells enriched from blood (not recorded which). This clonotype was obtained from a woman aged 50 to 60 who had been exposed to COVID-19. CDR3 in DNA: TGCGCCAGTCACGAGGGTCAGAACACTGAAGCTTTCTTT. It codes for CASHEGQNTEAFF.